These 8 T cell receptor beta chains originate from one sample sequenced in a study of blood T cell repertoires in COVID-19. Some clones are missing from TCRdb's copy, which holds only in-frame ones; the method was immunoSEQ multiplex PCR. The repertoire consists of about 180,000 clones, with around 83% occurring once and the leading ten covering under 10%. The sequenced sample consisted of peripheral blood. The receptors stem from a woman in her 70s with COVID-19, enrolled during active disease.

The chain couples TRBV14 to TRBJ2-5, with D hard to call. Germline V gives CDR1 SGHDN, CDR2 FVKESK. Trimming left V 4 bases short and J 6 bases short, with 9 bases between. The CDR3 sequence is 12 residues long. The CDR3 spells CASSLEEQTQYF. CDR3 DNA sequence: TGTGCCAGCAGCCTTGAGGAACAGACCCAGTACTTC.

CDR3 sequence (DNA): TGTGCCAGCAGTCAACCGGGACAGGGACCAGGGAGGGATGGCTACACCTTC. It encodes CASSQPGQGPGRDGYTF. The V gene is TRBV25-1, the J gene TRBJ1-2, with 9 bases identical to TRBD1. The CDR3 spans 17 residues. The V and J ends lost 5 bases and 6 bases, in that order; junction bases with no gene match: 16. The germline gives CDR1 MGHDK, CDR2 SYGVNS.

This chain connects TRBV9 to TRBJ2-5, with 9 positions matching TRBD2. From germline, CDR1 is SGDLS and CDR2 YYNGEE. V shed 0 bases, J shed 5 bases, and the junction held 5 bases outside the gene matches. CDR3 size: 15 residues. Here the CDR3 DNA reads TGTGCCAGCAGCGTAGCTGAAACTAGCGGGGAGACCCAGTACTTC. Protein product: CASSVAETSGETQYF. The complete variable domain, with remaining parts taken from reference TRBV9 and TRBJ2-5, reads DSGVTQTPKHLITATGQRVTLRCSPRSGDLSVYWYQQSLDQGLQFLIQYYNGEERAKGNILERFSAQQFPDLHSELNLSSLELGDSALYFCASSVAETSGETQYFGPGTRLLVL.

The rearrangement joins TRBV3-1 (or the pseudogene TRBV3-2) to TRBJ1-1, with D unclear. From germline, CDR1 is LGHDT and CDR2 YNNKEL (reference sequence). The CDR3 has 14 amino acids. Trimming cost V 2 bases and J 8 bases, with 15 bases left between them. This CDR3 is CASSQRDWPPEAFF. The DNA of the CDR3 is TGTGCCAGCAGCCAAAGAGACTGGCCGCCAGAAGCTTTCTTT.

The DNA of the CDR3 is TGTGCCAGCAGCAGATCTACCCAGGGGGCTGTGAACACCGGGGAGCTGTTTTTT. This gives the protein CASSRSTQGAVNTGELFF. J is TRBJ2-2 and V is TRBV21-1; TRBD1 is the table's D call, not checked against the DNA. TRBV21-1 is tagged as a pseudogene. The CDR3 sequence is 18 residues long.

The chain is built from TRBV9 and TRBJ2-3; the D is unclear. Germline CDR1 reads SGDLS; CDR2 reads YYNGEE. V lost 0 bases to trimming and J lost 2 bases, with 4 bases between them. This CDR3 comprises 13 residues. The CDR3 sequence is CASSVDLTDTQYF. The CDR3 nucleotides are TGTGCCAGCAGCGTAGATCTCACAGATACGCAGTATTTT.

The chain employs TRBV18 and TRBJ1-2; 10 bases are shared with TRBD1. Germline V gives CDR1 KGHSH, CDR2 LQKENI. The trim removed 5 bases at V and 8 bases at J, leaving 8 bases unmatched. This CDR3 has 14 amino acids. In DNA form, the CDR3 reads TGTGCCAGCTCAGCCGGGACAGGGGACGAGGGCTACACCTTC. It codes for CASSAGTGDEGYTF.

This clone has a single count. The chain joins TRBV19 to TRBJ2-2; D gene unclear. V was shortened by 6 bases and J by 6 bases, with 14 bases between the two germline ends. The length of the CDR3 is 14 residues. CDR1 and CDR2 from the germline V gene are LNHDA and SQIVND (reference sequence). The CDR3 bases are TGTGCCAGTAGACAAGCCGAGGTGGCCGGGGAGCTGTTTTTT. Its translation is CASRQAEVAGELFF. The whole variable domain, filled in from reference TRBV19 and TRBJ2-2, reads DGGITQSPKYLFRKEGQNVTLSCEQNLNHDAMYWYRQDPGQGLRLIYYSQIVNDFQKGDIAEGYSVSREKKESFPLTVTSAQKNPTAFYLCASRQAEVAGELFFGEGSRLTVL.